One T cell receptor (beta chain) is described in this entry. Antigen specificity is unknown. Germline V gives CDR1 MGHRA, CDR2 YSYEKL. The CDR3 covers 14 residues. V lost 1 base to trimming and J lost 4 bases, with 9 bases between them. This entry belongs to a study of vaccination effects on CD4 cells after COVID-19. The data were produced by immunoSEQ multiplex PCR, yet TCRdb's version contains in-frame clones alone and is incomplete. The table lists around 70,000 clones, more than 70% of them singletons. With roughly nine days of culture completed, CD4+ T cells were isolated. Sequencing was performed on CD4+ T cells from PBMCs cultured without peptide, taken before COVID-19 vaccination. The chain couples TRBV4-1 to TRBJ2-3; D not resolved. The sequence came from a human donor who received a COVID-19 vaccine. The CDR3 protein is CASSQAASADTQYF. For the CDR3, the DNA is TGCGCCAGCAGCCAAGCGGCTTCGGCAGATACGCAGTATTTT.